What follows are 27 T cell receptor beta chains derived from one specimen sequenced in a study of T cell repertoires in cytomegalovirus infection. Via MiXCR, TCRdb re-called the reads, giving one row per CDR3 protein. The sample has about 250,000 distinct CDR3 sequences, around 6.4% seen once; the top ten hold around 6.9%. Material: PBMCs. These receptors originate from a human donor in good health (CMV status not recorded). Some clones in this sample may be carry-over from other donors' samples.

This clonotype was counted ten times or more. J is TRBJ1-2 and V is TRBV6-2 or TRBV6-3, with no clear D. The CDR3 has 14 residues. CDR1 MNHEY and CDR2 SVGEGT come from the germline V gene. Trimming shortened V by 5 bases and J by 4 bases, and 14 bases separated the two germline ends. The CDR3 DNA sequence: TGTGCCAGCAGTCCCATCGAGAGGGTCTATGGCTACACCTTC. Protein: CASSPIERVYGYTF.

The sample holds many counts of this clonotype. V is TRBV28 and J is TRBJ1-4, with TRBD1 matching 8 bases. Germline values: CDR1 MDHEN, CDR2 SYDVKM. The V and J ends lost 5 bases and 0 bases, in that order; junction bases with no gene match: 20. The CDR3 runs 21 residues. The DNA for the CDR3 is TGTGCCAGCAGTCTGACCGGGACAGGACCCACGACTAAGTCAACTAATGAAAAACTGTTTTTT. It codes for CASSLTGTGPTTKSTNEKLFF.

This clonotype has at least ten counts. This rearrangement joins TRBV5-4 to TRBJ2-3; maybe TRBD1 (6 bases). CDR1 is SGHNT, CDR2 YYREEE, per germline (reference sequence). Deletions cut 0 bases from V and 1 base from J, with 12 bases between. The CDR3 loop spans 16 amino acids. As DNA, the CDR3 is TGTGCCAGCAGCTTGGCTAAGGGGGAAGGCACAGATACGCAGTATTTT. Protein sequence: CASSLAKGEGTDTQYF.

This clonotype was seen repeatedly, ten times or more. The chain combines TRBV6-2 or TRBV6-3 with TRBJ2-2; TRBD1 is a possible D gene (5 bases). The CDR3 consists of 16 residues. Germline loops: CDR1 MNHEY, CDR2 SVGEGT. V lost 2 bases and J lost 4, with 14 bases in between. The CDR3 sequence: CASSYRTGLATGELFF. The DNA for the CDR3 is TGTGCCAGCAGTTACCGAACAGGTTTGGCCACCGGGGAGCTGTTTTTT.

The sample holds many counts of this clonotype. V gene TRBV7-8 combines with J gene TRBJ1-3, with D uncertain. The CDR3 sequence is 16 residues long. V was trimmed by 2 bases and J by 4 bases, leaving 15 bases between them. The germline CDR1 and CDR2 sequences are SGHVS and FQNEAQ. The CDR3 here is CASSLSPPWAGNTIYF. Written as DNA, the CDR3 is TGTGCCAGCAGCTTATCCCCACCATGGGCAGGAAACACCATATATTTT.

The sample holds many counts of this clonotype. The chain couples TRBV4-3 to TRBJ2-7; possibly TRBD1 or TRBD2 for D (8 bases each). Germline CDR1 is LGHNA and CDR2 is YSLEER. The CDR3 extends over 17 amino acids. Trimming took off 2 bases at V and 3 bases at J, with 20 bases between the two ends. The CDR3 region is CASSQTSQGAGGYEQYF. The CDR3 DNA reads TGCGCCAGCAGCCAAACTAGTCAGGGGGCGGGGGGCTACGAGCAGTACTTC.

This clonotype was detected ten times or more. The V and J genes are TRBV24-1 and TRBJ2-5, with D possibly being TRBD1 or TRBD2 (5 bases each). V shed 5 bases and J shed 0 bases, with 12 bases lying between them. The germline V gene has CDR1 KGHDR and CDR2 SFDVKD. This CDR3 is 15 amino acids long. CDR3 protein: CATSGRGAYQETQYF. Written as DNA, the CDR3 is TGTGCCACCAGTGGGCGAGGGGCCTACCAAGAGACCCAGTACTTC.

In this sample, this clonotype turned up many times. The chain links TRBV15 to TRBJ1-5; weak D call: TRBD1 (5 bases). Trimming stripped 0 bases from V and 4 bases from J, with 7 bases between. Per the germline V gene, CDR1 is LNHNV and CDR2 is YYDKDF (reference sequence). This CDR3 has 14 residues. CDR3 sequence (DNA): TGTGCCACCAGCAGAGAACAGGTTAATCAGCCCCAGCATTTT. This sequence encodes CATSREQVNQPQHF.

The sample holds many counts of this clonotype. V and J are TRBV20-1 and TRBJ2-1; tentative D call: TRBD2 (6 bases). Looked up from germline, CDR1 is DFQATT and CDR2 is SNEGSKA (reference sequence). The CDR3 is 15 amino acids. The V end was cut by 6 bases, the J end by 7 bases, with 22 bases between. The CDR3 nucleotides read TGCAGTGCCAGACACCCTAGCGATTATGAAAATGAGCAGTTCTTC. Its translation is CSARHPSDYENEQFF.

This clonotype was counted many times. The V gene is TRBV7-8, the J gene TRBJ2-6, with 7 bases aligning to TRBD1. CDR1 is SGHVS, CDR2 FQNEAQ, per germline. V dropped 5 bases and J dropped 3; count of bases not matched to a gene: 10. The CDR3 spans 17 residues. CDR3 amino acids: CASSQRQGWRGANVLTF. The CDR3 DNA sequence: TGTGCCAGCAGCCAGCGACAGGGTTGGCGTGGGGCCAACGTCCTGACTTTC.

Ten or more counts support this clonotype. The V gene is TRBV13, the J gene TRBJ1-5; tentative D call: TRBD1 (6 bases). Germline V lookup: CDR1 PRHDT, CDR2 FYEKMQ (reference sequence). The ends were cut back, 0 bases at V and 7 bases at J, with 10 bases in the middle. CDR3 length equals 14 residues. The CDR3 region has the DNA TGTGCCAGCAGCTTAGGAGGGGGGTGGCAGCCCCAGCATTTT. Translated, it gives CASSLGGGWQPQHF.

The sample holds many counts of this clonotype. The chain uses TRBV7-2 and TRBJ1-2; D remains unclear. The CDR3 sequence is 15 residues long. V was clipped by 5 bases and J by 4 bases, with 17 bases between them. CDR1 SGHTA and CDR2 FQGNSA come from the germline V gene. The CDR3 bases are TGTGCCAGCAGCCTTTCTCAACAGACATTCTATGGCTACACCTTC. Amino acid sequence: CASSLSQQTFYGYTF.

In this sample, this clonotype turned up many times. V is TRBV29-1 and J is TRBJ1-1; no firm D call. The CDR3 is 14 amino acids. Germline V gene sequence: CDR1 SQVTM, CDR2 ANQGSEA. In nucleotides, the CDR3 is TGCAGTGCAAGTAAGGACCCCTCGAACACTGAAGCTTTCTTT. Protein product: CSASKDPSNTEAFF.

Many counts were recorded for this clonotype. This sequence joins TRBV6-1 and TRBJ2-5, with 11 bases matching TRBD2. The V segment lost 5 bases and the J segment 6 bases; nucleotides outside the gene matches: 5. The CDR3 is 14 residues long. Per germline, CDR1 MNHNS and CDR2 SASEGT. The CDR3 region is CASSRLAGRQTQYF. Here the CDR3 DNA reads TGTGCCAGCAGTCGACTAGCGGGGAGACAGACCCAGTACTTC.

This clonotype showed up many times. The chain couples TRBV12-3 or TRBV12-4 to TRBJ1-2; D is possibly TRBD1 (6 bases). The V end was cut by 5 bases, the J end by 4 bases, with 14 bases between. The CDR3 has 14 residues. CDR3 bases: TGTGCCAGCAGTCTCAAGGAGGGGGTCTATGGCTACACCTTC. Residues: CASSLKEGVYGYTF.

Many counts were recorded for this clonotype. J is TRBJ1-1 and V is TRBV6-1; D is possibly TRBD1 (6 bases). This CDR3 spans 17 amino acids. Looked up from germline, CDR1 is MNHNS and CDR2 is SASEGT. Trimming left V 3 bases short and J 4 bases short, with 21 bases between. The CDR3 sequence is CASSEGKGGRVSTEAFF. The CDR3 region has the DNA TGTGCCAGCAGTGAGGGTAAAGGGGGACGTGTTAGCACTGAAGCTTTCTTT.

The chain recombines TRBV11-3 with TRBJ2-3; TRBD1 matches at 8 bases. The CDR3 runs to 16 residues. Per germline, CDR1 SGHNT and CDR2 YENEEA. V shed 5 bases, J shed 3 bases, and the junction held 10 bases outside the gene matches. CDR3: CASSPGQGSRTDTQYF. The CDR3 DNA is TGTGCCAGCAGCCCTGGACAGGGATCTAGGACAGATACGCAGTATTTT.

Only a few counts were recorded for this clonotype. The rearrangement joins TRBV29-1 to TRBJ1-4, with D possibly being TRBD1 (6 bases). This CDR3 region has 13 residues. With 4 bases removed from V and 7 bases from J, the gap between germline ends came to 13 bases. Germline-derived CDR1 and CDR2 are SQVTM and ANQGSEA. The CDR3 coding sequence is TGCAGCGTTGGGGGGGGCTATGGTGAAAAACTGTTTTTT. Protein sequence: CSVGGGYGEKLFF. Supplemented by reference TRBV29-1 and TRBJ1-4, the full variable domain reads SAVISQKPSRDICQRGTSLTIQCQVDSQVTMMFWYRQQPGQSLTLIATANQGSEATYESGFVIDKFPISRPNLTFSTLTVSNMSPEDSSIYLCSVGGGYGEKLFFGSGTQLSVL.

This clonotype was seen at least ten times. CDR3 amino acids: CASSLRGENQPQHF. DNA of the CDR3: TGTGCCAGCAGCTTAAGGGGGGAAAATCAGCCCCAGCATTTT. The rearrangement links TRBV7-2 to TRBJ1-5; tentatively, D is TRBD1 (6 bases). The CDR3 consists of 14 residues. The germline gives CDR1 SGHTA, CDR2 FQGNSA. V lost 2 bases, J lost 4 bases, and 9 bases lay in between.

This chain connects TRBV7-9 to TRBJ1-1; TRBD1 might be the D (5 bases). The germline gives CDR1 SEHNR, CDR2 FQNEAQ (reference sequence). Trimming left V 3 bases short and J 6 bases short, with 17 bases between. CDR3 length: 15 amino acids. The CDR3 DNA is TGTGCCAGCAGCTTCCCTTCCGGGACGCCCTCTGAAGCTTTCTTT. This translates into CASSFPSGTPSEAFF.

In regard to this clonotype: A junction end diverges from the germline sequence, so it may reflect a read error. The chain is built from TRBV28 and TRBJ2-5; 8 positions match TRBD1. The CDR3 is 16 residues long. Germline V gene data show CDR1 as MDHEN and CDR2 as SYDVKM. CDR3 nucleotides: TGTACCAGCAGCTTCGCCGGGCCAGGGGGCAGGGAGACCCAGTACTTC. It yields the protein CTSSFAGPGGRETQYF.

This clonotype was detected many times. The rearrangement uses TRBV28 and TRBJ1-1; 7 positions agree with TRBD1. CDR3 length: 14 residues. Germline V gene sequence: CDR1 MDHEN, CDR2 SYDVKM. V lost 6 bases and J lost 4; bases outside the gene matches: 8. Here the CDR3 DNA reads TGTGCCAGCAGCCAGAACAGGGGCGGCACTGAAGCTTTCTTT. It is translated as CASSQNRGGTEAFF.

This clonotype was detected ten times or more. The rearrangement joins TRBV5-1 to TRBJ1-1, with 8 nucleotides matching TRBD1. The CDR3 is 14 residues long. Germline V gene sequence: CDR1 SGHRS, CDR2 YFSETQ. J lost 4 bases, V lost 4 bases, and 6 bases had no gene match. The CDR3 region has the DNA TGCGCCAGCAGCCAACAGGGGGTCGTCACTGAAGCTTTCTTT. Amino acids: CASSQQGVVTEAFF.

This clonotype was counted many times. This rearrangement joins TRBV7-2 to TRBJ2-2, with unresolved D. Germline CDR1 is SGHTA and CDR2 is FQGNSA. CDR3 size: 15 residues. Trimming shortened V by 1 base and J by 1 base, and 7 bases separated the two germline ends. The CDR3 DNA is TGTGCCAGCAGCTTAGGTCGGGTGAACACCGGGGAGCTGTTTTTT. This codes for CASSLGRVNTGELFF.

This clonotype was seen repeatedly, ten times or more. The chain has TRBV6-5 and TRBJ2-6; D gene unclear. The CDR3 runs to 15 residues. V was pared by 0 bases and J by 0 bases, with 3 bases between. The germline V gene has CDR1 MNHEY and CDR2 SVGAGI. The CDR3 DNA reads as TGTGCCAGCAGTTACTCGGACTCTGGGGCCAACGTCCTGACTTTC. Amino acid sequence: CASSYSDSGANVLTF.

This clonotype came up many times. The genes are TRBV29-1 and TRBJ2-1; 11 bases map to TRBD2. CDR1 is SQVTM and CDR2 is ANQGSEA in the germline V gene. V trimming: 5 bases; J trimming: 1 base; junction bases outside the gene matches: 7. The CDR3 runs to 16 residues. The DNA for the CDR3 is TGCAGCGTTACTCCGGGACTAGCGGAATCCTACAATGAGCAGTTCTTC. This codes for CSVTPGLAESYNEQFF.

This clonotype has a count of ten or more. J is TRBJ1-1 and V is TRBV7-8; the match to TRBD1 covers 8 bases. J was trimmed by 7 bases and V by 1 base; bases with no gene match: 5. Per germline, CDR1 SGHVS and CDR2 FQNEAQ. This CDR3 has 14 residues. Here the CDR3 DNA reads TGTGCCAGCAGCTTAGACCCAGGGACAGGTGAAGCTTTCTTT. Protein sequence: CASSLDPGTGEAFF.